These 10 T cell receptor beta chains were all obtained from the same sample, sequenced in a study of blood T cell repertoires in COVID-19 (dated by TCRdb to between 2020 and 2021). Library creation used the immunoSEQ multiplex PCR assay. TCRdb retrieved this table from immuneACCESS and kept in-frame rearrangements only. Not all clones are present; in checked studies, unresolved V genes account for under half, and no reason is known for the remainder. Within this sample are under 45,000 clones, with roughly 80% of them counted one time only. Under 30% of the sample lies in the top ten. The source material was peripheral blood. The receptors shown here come from a woman between 65 and 79 years old with acute or convalescent COVID-19.

This clone appeared a single time. J is TRBJ1-4 and V is TRBV29-1, with TRBD1 identical over 8 bases. The CDR3 consists of 14 residues. Germline CDR1 reads SQVTM; CDR2 reads ANQGSEA. Trimming removed 3 bases from V and 4 bases from J; junction bases left unmatched: 4. This CDR3 reads CSVEGGQDNEKLFF. CDR3 nucleotides: TGCAGCGTTGAGGGGGGACAGGATAATGAAAAACTGTTTTTT.

The chain uses TRBV4-1 and TRBJ2-7, with 7 nucleotides matching TRBD1. Germline trimming cut 3 bases from V and 3 bases from J; bases unmatched to any gene: 11. CDR1 is MGHRA and CDR2 is YSYEKL in the germline V gene. There are 16 residues in the CDR3. DNA for the CDR3: TGCGCCAGCAGCCATATACCGGGACAGCGAGACTACGAGCAGTACTTC. Translated: CASSHIPGQRDYEQYF.

This sequence joins TRBV19 and TRBJ1-5; tentative D call: TRBD1 (6 bases). The V end was cut by 9 bases, the J end by 3 bases, with 12 bases between. This CDR3 is built from 13 residues. CDR1 is LNHDA and CDR2 is SQIVND in the germline V gene (reference sequence). CDR3 DNA: TGTGCCAGCACTGGACAGAACAATCAGCCCCAGCATTTT. The encoded protein is CASTGQNNQPQHF.

This sequence joins TRBV12-3 or TRBV12-4 and TRBJ2-5; no clear D gene. Trimming cost V 4 bases and J 1 base, with 7 bases left between them. This CDR3 is built from 13 residues. The CDR3 DNA reads TGTGCCAGCAGTTCCCTCTCCCAAGAGACCCAGTACTTC. It specifies CASSSLSQETQYF.

The CDR3 nucleotides are TGTGCCAGCAGCTTGGGCACCAACTATGGCTACACCTTC. Translation: CASSLGTNYGYTF. The chain carries TRBV7-2 and TRBJ1-2, with D uncertain. This CDR3 contains 13 residues. Germline loops: CDR1 SGHTA, CDR2 FQGNSA. Trimming left V 3 bases short and J 2 bases short, with 7 bases between.

The chain employs TRBV5-1 and TRBJ2-1, with 14 bases fitting TRBD2. Germline lookup yields CDR1 SGHRS and CDR2 YFSETQ. The CDR3 spans 18 residues. J gave up 6 bases and V 4 bases, and 12 bases lay outside the gene matches. CDR3 coding DNA: TGCGCCAGCAGCCGACATGGGACTAGCGGGAGACCGGGCAATGAGCAGTTCTTC. Translated: CASSRHGTSGRPGNEQFF.

The chain's CDR3 is CASGRDYEQYF. CDR3 DNA: TGTGCCAGCGGACGGGACTACGAGCAGTACTTC. The V and J genes are TRBV2 and TRBJ2-7; tentative D call: TRBD2 (5 bases). V lost 8 bases and J 3 bases, leaving 8 bases between the germline ends. Germline V lookup: CDR1 SNHLY, CDR2 FYNNEI. CDR3 size: 11 residues.

This rearrangement joins TRBV14 to TRBJ2-1, with D possibly being TRBD2 (6 bases). This CDR3 contains 15 residues. Between the trimmed V and J ends, which lost 8 bases and 7 bases, there was a span of 21 bases. CDR1 is SGHDN and CDR2 is FVKESK in the germline V gene. DNA of the CDR3: TGTGCCAGCTCACTCCGGGAGATTTTAGGTAATGAGCAGTTCTTC. Translating gives CASSLREILGNEQFF.

J is TRBJ2-5 and V is TRBV3-1 (or the pseudogene TRBV3-2), with 9 bases lining up with TRBD2. This CDR3 contains 15 residues. V was pared by 4 bases and J by 7 bases, with 10 bases of the junction left unmatched. The germline V gene encodes CDR1 LGHDT and CDR2 YNNKEL (reference sequence). CDR3 DNA sequence: TGTGCCAGCAGCCCCTCGCGAGCGGGGGGCGTGACCCAGTACTTC. It is translated as CASSPSRAGGVTQYF.

The rearrangement links TRBV5-1 to TRBJ2-5; 8 nucleotides match TRBD1. J lost 3 bases, V lost 3 bases, and 4 bases had no gene match. The CDR3 spans 14 residues. CDR1 and CDR2 (germline): SGHRS, YFSETQ. This CDR3 reads CASSWTGIEETQYF. The CDR3, as DNA: TGCGCCAGCAGCTGGACAGGGATAGAAGAGACCCAGTACTTC.